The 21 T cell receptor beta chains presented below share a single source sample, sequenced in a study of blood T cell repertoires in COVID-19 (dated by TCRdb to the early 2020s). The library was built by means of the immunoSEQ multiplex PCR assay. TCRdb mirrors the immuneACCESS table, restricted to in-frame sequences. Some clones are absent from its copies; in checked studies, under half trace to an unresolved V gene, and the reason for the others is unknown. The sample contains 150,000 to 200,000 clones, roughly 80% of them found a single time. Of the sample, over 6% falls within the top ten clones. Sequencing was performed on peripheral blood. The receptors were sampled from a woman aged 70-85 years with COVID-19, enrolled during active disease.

The CDR3 is CASRLPERGSYGYTF. The CDR3 DNA is TGTGCCAGCAGATTACCCGAAAGGGGTTCCTATGGCTACACCTTC. The chain has TRBV5-8 and TRBJ1-2; maybe TRBD1 (5 bases). V dropped 5 bases and J dropped 4 bases, with 18 bases sitting between them. Germline V CDR1 and CDR2: SGHTS, YDEGEE. This CDR3 spans 15 amino acids.

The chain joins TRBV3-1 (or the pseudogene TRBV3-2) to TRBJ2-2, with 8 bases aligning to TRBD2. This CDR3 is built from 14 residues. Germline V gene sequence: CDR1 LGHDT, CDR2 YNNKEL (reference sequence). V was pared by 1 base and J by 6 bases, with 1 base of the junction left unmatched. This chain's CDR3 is CASSQAGRAGELFF. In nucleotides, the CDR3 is TGTGCCAGCAGCCAAGCCGGGAGGGCCGGGGAGCTGTTTTTT.

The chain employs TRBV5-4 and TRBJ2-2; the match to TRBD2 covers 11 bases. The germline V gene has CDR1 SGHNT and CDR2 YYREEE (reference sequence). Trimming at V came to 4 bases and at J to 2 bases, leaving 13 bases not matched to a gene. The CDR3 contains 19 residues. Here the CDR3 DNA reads TGTGCCAGCAGCCCGTTAGTTAGCGGGAGGGCCAAAAACACCGGGGAGCTGTTTTTT. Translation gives CASSPLVSGRAKNTGELFF. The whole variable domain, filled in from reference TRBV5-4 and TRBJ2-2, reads ETGVTQSPTHLIKTRGQQVTLRCSSQSGHNTVSWYQQALGQGPQFIFQYYREEENGRGNFPPRFSGLQFPNYSSELNVNALELDDSALYLCASSPLVSGRAKNTGELFFGEGSRLTVL.

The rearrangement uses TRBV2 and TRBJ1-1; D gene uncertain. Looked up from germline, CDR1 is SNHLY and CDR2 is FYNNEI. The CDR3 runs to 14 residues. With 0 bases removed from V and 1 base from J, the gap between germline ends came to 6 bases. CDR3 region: CASSEARSNTEAFF. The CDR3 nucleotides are TGTGCCAGCAGTGAAGCGCGGTCGAACACTGAAGCTTTCTTT. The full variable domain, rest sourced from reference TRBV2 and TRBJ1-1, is EPEVTQTPSHQVTQMGQEVILRCVPISNHLYFYWYRQILGQKVEFLVSFYNNEISEKSEIFDDQFSVERPDGSNFTLKIRSTKLEDSAMYFCASSEARSNTEAFFGQGTRLTVV.

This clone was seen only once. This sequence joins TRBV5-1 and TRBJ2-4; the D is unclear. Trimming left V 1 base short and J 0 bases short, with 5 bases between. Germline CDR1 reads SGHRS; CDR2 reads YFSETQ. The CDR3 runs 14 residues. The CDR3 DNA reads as TGCGCCAGCAGCTTGAGCATAGCCAAAAACATTCAGTACTTC. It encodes CASSLSIAKNIQYF.

CDR3 region: CARARTGQLRTYEQYF. The CDR3 DNA sequence: TGTGCCCGAGCCCGGACAGGACAGCTCCGTACGTACGAGCAGTACTTC. The genes are TRBV30 and TRBJ2-7; 7 nucleotides match TRBD1. V shed 8 bases and J 4 bases; nucleotides not matched to a gene: 20. CDR3 length: 16 residues. Germline values: CDR1 GTSNPN, CDR2 SVGIG (reference sequence).

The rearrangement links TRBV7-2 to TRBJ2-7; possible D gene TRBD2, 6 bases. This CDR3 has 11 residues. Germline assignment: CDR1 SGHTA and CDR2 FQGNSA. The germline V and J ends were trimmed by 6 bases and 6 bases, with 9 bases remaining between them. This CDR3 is CASSRGIEQYF. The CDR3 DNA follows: TGTGCCAGCAGTCGGGGGATCGAGCAGTACTTC.

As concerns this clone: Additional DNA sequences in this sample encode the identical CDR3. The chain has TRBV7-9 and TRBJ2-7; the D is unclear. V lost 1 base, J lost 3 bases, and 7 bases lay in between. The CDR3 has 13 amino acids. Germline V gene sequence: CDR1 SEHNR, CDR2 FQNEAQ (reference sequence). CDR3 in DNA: TGTGCCAGCAGCTTAGATCGCGTCTACGAGCAGTACTTC. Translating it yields CASSLDRVYEQYF.

CDR3 sequence (DNA): TGCAGCGTCGAACTGGGCAGGCACGGAAACACCATATATTTT. Its translation is CSVELGRHGNTIYF. The chain has TRBV29-1 and TRBJ1-3; D gene ambiguous. Germline CDR1 SQVTM, CDR2 ANQGSEA. The CDR3 contains 14 residues. V lost 6 bases and J 4 bases, leaving 16 bases between the germline ends.

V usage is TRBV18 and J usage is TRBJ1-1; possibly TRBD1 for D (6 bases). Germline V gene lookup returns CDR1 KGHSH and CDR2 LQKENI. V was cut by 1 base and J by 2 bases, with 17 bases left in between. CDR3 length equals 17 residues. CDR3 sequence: CASSPQDIGGVNTEAFF. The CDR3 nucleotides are TGTGCCAGCTCACCACAGGATATAGGGGGTGTAAACACTGAAGCTTTCTTT.

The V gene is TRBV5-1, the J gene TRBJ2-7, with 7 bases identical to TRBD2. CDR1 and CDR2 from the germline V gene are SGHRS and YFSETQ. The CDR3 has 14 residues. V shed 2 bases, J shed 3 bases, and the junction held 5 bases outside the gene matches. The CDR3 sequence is CASSLSSGNYEQYF. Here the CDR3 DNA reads TGCGCCAGCAGCTTATCTAGCGGAAACTACGAGCAGTACTTC.

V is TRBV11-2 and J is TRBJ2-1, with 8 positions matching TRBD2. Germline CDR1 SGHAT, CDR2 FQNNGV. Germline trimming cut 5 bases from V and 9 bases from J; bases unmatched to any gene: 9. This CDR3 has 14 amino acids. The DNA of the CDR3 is TGTGCCAGCAGCAAAGCGGGCGGGAGGAGTGAGCAGTTCTTC. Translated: CASSKAGGRSEQFF.

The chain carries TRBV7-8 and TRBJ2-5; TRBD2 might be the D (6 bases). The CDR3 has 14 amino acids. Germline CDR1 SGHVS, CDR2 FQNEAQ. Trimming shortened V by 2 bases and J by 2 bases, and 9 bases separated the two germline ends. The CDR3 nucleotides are TGTGCCAGCAGCTTACGGGAGAGGCAAGAGACCCAGTACTTC. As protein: CASSLRERQETQYF.

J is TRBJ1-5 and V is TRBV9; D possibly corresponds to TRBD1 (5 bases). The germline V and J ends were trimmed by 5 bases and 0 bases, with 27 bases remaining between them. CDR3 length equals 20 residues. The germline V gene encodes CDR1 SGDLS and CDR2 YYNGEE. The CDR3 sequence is CASRVWGGGLGIYSNQPQHF. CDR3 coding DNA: TGTGCCAGCAGGGTTTGGGGTGGGGGGTTGGGGATATATAGCAATCAGCCCCAGCATTTT.

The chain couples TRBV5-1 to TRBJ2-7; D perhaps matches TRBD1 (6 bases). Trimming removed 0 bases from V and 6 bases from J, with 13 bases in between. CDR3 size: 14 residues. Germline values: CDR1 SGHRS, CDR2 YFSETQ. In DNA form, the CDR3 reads TGCGCCAGCAGCTTGGGCAGGGGAATTCGCGAGCAGTACTTC. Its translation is CASSLGRGIREQYF.

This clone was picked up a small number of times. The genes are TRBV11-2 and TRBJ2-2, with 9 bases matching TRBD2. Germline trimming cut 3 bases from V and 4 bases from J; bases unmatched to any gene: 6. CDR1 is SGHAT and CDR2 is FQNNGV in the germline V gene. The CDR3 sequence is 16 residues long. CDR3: CASSFTGGRVTGELFF. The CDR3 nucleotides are TGTGCCAGCAGCTTTACTGGCGGGAGGGTCACCGGGGAGCTGTTTTTT.

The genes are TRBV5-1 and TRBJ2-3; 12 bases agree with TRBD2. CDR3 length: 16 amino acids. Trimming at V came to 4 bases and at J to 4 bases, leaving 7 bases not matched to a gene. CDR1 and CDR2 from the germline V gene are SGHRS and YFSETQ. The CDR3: CASSQGTSGRPDTQYF. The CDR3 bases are TGCGCCAGCAGCCAGGGCACTAGCGGGAGGCCAGATACGCAGTATTTT.

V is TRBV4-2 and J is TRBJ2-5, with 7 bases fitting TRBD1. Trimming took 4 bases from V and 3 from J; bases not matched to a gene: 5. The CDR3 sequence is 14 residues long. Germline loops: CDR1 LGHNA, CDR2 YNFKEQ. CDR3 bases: TGTGCCAGCAGCCGCGGAGGACAGGAAGAGACCCAGTACTTC. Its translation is CASSRGGQEETQYF.

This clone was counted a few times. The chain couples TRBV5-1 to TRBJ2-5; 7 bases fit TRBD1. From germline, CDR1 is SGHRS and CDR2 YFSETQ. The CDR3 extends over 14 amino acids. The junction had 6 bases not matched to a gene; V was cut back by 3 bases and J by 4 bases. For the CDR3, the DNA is TGCGCCAGCAGCTCGACAGGGTTTGGAGAGACCCAGTACTTC. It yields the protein CASSSTGFGETQYF.

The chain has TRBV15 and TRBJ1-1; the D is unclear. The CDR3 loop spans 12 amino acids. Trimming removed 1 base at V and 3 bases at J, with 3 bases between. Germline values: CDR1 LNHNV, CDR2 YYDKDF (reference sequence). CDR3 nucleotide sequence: TGTGCCACCAGCAGAGCCGACACTGAAGCTTTCTTT. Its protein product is CATSRADTEAFF.

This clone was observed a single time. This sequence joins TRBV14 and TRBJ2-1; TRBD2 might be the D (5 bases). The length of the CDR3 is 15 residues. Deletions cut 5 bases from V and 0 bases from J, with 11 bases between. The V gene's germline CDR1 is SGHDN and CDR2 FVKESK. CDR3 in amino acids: CASSGLANSYNEQFF. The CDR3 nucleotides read TGTGCCAGCAGCGGCTTAGCGAACTCCTACAATGAGCAGTTCTTC. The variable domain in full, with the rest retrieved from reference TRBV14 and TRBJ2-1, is EAGVTQFPSHSVIEKGQTVTLRCDPISGHDNLYWYRRVMGKEIKFLLHFVKESKQDESGMPNNRFLAERTGGTYSTLKVQPAELEDSGVYFCASSGLANSYNEQFFGPGTRLTVL.